This T cell receptor (beta chain) emerged from a study of shared clonotypes between healthy human individuals. Template for every sorted-subset replicate PCR totaled roughly 200 ng DNA, some 30,000 T cell genomes. In the original analysis: Filtering differed for immunoSEQ, which gave only junction sequences without quality scores. Sequencing used immunoSEQ multiplex PCR; TCRdb keeps in-frame clones, though not all of them. V and J calls and clone size are those listed in that table; D and trimming were worked out from the DNA. The sample has about 1 million clones, 75% seen once; the top ten hold roughly 1.5%. This clone was seen only once. Its antigen is undetermined. Trimming pared 0 bases from V and 0 bases from J, leaving 7 bases between. CDR3 length: 16 residues. Germline CDR1 is SGHRS and CDR2 is YFSETQ. General study results and limits: In contrast to clonotypes shared by all four donors, non-shared clonotypes had lower generation probabilities.

The clonotype was recovered from a man younger than 35 in good health. The sequenced sample consisted of memory CD4+ T cells sorted from blood. This sample's subset: CD45RA-negative fraction. The rearrangement joins TRBV5-1 to TRBJ2-6; D is uncertain. The DNA for the CDR3 is TGCGCCAGCAGCTTGGCAATAGACTCTGGGGCCAACGTCCTGACTTTC. Protein product: CASSLAIDSGANVLTF. Using reference TRBV5-1 and TRBJ2-6 for the parts outside the CDR3, the full variable domain is KAGVTQTPRYLIKTRGQQVTLSCSPISGHRSVSWYQQTPGQGLQFLFEYFSETQRNKGNFPGRFSGRQFSNSRSEMNVSTLELGDSALYLCASSLAIDSGANVLTFGAGSRLTVL.